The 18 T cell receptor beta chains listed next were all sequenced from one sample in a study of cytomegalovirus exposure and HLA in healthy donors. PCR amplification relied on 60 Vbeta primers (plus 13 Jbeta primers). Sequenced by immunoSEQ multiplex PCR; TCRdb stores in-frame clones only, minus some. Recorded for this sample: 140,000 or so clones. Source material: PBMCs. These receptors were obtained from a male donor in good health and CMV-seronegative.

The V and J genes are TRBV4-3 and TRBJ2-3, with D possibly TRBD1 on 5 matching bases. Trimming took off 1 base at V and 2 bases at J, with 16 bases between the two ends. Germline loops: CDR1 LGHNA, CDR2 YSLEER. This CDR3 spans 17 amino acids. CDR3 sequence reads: CASSQVAGQYHTDTQYF. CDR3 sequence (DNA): TGCGCCAGCAGCCAAGTAGCAGGGCAGTATCACACAGATACGCAGTATTTT.

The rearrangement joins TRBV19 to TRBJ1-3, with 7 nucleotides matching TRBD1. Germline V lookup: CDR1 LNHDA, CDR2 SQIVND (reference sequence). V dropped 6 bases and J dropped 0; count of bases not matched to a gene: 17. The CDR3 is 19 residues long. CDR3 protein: CASSPRTGRSSRSGNTIYF. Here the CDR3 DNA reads TGTGCCAGTAGCCCTCGGACAGGCCGCTCCTCCCGCTCTGGAAACACCATATATTTT.

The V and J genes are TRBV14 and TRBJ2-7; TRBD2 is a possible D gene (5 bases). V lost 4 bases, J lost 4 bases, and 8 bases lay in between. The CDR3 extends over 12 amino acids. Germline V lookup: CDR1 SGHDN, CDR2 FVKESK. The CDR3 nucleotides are TGTGCCAGCAGCCGGACGGGGTACGAGCAGTACTTC. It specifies CASSRTGYEQYF.

The CDR3 bases are TGCGCCAGCAGCTACGGACAGGGCGGTGGAAACACCATATATTTT. As protein: CASSYGQGGGNTIYF. The chain joins TRBV5-1 to TRBJ1-3; 8 bases align to TRBD1. This CDR3 has 15 residues. Trimming removed 3 bases from V and 3 bases from J; junction bases left unmatched: 5. Germline V gives CDR1 SGHRS, CDR2 YFSETQ.

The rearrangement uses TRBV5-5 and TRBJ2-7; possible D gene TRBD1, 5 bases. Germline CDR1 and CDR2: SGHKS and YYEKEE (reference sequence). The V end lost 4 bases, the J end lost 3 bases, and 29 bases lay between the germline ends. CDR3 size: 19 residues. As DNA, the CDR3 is TGTGCCAGCAGCCCAAGGCAGGGTTTTGCCTCCAATTCAGACTACGAGCAGTACTTC. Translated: CASSPRQGFASNSDYEQYF.

The CDR3 DNA is TGTGCCAGTGGGGGGGTCCCGGGGACTGAAGCTTTCTTT. Translating it yields CASGGVPGTEAFF. The gene calls are TRBV19 and TRBJ1-1; a weak D match, TRBD1 (5 bases). CDR3 length: 13 amino acids. The V gene's germline CDR1 is LNHDA and CDR2 SQIVND (reference sequence). V was trimmed by 8 bases and J by 5 bases, leaving 15 bases between them.

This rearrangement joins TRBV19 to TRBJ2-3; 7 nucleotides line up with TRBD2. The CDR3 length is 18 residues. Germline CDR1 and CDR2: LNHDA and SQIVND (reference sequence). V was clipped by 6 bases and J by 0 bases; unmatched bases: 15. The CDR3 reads CASRQYPLVGGSTDTQYF. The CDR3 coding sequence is TGTGCCAGTAGACAATATCCCCTTGTGGGGGGGAGCACAGATACGCAGTATTTT. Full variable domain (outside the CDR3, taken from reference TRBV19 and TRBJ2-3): DGGITQSPKYLFRKEGQNVTLSCEQNLNHDAMYWYRQDPGQGLRLIYYSQIVNDFQKGDIAEGYSVSREKKESFPLTVTSAQKNPTAFYLCASRQYPLVGGSTDTQYFGPGTRLTVL.

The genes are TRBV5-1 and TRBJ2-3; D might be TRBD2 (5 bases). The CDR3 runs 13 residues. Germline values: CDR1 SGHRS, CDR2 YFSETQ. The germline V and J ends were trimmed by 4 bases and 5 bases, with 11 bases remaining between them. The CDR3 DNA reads TGCGCCAGCAGCCTAGCTCCGGAAGATACGCAGTATTTT. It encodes CASSLAPEDTQYF.

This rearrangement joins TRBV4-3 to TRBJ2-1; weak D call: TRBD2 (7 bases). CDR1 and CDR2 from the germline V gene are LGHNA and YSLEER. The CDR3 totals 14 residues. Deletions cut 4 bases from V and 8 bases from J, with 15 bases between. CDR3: CASSLNLGGDEQFF. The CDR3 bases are TGCGCCAGCAGCCTCAACCTAGGGGGGGATGAGCAGTTCTTC.

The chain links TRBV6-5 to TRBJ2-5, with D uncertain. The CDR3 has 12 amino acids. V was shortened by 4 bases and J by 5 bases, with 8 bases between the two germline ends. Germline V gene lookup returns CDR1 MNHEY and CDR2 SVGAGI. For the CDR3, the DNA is TGTGCCAGCAGTTCCTTCGGGGAGACCCAGTACTTC. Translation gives CASSSFGETQYF.

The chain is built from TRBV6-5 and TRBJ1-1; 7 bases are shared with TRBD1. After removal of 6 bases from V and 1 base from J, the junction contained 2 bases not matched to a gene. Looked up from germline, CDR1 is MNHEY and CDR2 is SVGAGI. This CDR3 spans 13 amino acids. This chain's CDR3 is CASRRTGNTEAFF. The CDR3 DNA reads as TGTGCCAGCAGGAGGACAGGGAACACTGAAGCTTTCTTT.

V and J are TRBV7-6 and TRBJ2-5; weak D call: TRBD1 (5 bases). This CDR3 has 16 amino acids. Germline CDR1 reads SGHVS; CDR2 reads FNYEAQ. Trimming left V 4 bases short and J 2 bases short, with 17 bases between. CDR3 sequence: CASSSTGSRTQETQYF. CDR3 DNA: TGTGCCAGCAGCTCTACAGGATCCAGAACTCAAGAGACCCAGTACTTC.

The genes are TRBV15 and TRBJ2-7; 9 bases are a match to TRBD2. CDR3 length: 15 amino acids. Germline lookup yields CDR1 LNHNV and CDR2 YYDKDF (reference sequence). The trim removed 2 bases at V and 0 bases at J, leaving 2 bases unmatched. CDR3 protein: CATSRHSGSSYEQYF. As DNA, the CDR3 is TGTGCCACCAGCAGACATAGCGGGAGCTCCTACGAGCAGTACTTC.

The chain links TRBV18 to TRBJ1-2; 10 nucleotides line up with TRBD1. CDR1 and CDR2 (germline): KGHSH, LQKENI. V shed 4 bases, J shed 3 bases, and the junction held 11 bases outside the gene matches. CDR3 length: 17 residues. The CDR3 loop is CASSLSTGQGGDYGYTF. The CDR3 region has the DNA TGTGCCAGCTCACTCAGCACAGGACAGGGGGGAGACTATGGCTACACCTTC.

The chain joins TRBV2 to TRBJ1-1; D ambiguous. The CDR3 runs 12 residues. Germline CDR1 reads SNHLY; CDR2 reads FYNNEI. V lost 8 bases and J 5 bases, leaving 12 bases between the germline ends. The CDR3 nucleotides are TGTGCCAGCGATTCCCGTAGAACTGAAGCTTTCTTT. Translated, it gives CASDSRRTEAFF.

In DNA form, the CDR3 reads TGTGCCAGCGCGGGAGTCAACGGGAACACTGAAGCTTTCTTT. Protein product: CASAGVNGNTEAFF. This chain links TRBV6-1 with TRBJ1-1; D unclear. The CDR3 has 14 residues. Germline CDR1 is MNHNS and CDR2 is SASEGT. V gave up 8 bases and J gave up 1 base, with 14 bases separating them.

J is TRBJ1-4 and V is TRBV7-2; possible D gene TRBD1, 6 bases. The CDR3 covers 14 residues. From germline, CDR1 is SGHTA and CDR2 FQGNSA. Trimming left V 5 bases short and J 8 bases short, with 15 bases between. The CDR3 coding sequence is TGTGCCAGCAGCGAAACGACAGGTTACGAAAAACTGTTTTTT. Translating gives CASSETTGYEKLFF.

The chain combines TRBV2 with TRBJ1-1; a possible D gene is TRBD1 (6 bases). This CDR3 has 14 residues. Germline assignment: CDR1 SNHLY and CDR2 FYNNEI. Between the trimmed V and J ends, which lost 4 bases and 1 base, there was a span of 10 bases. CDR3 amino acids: CASSGGGQNTEAFF. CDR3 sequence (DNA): TGTGCCAGCAGTGGGGGGGGGCAGAACACTGAAGCTTTCTTT.